This entry concerns a single T cell receptor (beta chain). What it binds is not known. TCRbeta library preparation incorporated unique molecular identifiers. TCRdb used MiXCR to reprocess the PCR reads, holding one entry per CDR3 protein. Counted here are about 600,000 distinct CDR3 sequences, over 10% occurring once; the ten biggest clones make up 2.2%. The sample originates from a study of T-cell reconstitution after alpha-beta-depleted transplantation in children. Trimming took 0 bases from V and 6 from J, leaving 6 bases between them. Germline-derived CDR1 and CDR2 are SGHAT and FQNNGV. This CDR3 has 13 amino acids. General study points: At day 60, the high TCRbeta diversity found in some patients originated from recipient T cells and thymic progenitors that had survived. As was reported, about two months after transplant, alpha-beta T cells came from several hundred expanded graft clones. By one year post-transplant, T-cell counts and diversity largely arose from T cells that were newly produced.

The chain carries TRBV11-2 and TRBJ2-1; the D is unclear. The source of this sequence is a male patient aged 10 to 17 who had a stem cell transplant for acute myeloid leukemia, so the T cells may come from the graft donor. Material: PBMCs, mostly from graft donor cells, obtained 360 days after TCRalphabeta/CD19-depleted stem cell transplant. CDR3 bases: TGTGCCAGCAGCTTAGACTGGACCAATGAGCAGTTCTTC. It codes for CASSLDWTNEQFF.